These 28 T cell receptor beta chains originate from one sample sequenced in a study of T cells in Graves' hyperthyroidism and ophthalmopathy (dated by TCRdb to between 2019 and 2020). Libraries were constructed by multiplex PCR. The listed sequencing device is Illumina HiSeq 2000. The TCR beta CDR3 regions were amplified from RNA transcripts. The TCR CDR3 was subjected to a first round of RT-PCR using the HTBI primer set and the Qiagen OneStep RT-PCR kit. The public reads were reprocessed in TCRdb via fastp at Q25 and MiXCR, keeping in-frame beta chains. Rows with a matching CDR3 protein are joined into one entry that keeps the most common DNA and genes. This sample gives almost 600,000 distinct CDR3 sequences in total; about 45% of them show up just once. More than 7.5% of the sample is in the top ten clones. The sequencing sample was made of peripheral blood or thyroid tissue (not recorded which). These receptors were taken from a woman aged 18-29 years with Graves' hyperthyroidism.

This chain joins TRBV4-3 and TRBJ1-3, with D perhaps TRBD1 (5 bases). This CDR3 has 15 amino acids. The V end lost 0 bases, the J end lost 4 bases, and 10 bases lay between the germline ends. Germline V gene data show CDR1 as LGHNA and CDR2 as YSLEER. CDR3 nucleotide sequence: TGCGCCAGCAGCCAAGATGGGGGGGGAGGAAACACCATATATTTT. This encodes CASSQDGGGGNTIYF.

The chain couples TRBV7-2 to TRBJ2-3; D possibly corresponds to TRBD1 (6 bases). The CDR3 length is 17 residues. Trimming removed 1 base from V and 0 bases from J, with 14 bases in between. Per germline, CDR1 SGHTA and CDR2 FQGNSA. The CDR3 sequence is CASSLDWTAASTDTQYF. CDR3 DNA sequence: TGTGCCAGCAGCTTAGACTGGACAGCCGCTAGCACAGATACGCAGTATTTT. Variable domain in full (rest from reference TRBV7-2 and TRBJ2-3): GAGVSQSPSNKVTEKGKDVELRCDPISGHTALYWYRQSLGQGLEFLIYFQGNSAPDKSGLPSDRFSAERTGGSVSTLTIQRTQQEDSAVYLCASSLDWTAASTDTQYFGPGTRLTVL.

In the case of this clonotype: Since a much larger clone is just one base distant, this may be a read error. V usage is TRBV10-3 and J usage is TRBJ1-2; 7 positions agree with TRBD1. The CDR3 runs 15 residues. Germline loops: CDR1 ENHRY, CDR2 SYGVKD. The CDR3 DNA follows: TGTGCCAGCAGTACGATCTTTGACAGGGACTATGGCCACACCTTC. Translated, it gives CASSTIFDRDYGHTF.

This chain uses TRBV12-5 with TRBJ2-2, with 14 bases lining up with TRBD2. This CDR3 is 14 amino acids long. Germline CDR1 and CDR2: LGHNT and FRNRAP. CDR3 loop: CASRRLAGGGELFF. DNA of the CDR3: TGTGCCAGCAGGAGACTAGCGGGAGGGGGGGAGCTGTTTTTT.

The CDR3 DNA reads as TGTGCCAGCAGCTTGAGACTAGCGGGAGGGCCCAATGAGCAGTACTTC. Protein: CASSLRLAGGPNEQYF. V is TRBV7-9 and J is TRBJ2-7, with 14 nucleotides matching TRBD2. The germline V gene encodes CDR1 SEHNR and CDR2 FQNEAQ (reference sequence). J lost 7 bases, V lost 3 bases, and 8 bases had no gene match. This CDR3 is built from 16 residues.

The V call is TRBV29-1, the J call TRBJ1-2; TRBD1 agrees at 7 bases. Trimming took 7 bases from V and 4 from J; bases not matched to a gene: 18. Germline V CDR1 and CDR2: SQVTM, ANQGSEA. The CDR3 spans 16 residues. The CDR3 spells CSAVRGDRAGGYGYTF. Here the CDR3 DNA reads TGCAGCGCCGTCAGAGGTGACAGGGCGGGCGGCTATGGCTACACCTTC.

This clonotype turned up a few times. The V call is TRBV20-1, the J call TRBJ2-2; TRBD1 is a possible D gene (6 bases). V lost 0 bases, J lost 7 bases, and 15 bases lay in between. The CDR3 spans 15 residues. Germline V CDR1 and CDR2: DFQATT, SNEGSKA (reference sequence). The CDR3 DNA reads TGCAGTGCTAGAGAAGGGGGTGGGGGAAACGGGGAGCTGTTTTTT. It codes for CSAREGGGGNGELFF.

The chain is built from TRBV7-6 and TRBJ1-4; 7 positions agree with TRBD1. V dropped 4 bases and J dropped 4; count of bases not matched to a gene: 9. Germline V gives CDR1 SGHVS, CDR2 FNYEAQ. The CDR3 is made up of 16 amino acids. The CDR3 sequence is CASSSRPHRGNEKLFF. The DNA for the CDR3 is TGTGCCAGCAGCTCAAGGCCCCACAGGGGTAATGAAAAACTGTTTTTT.

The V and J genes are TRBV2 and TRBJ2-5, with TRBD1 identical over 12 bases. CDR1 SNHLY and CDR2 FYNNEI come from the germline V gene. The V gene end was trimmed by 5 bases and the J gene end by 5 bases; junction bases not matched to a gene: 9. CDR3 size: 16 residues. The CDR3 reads CASSYYGTGGDETQYF. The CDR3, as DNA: TGTGCCAGCAGTTACTATGGGACAGGGGGCGACGAGACCCAGTACTTC. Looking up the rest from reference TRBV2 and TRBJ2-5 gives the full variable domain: EPEVTQTPSHQVTQMGQEVILRCVPISNHLYFYWYRQILGQKVEFLVSFYNNEISEKSEIFDDQFSVERPDGSNFTLKIRSTKLEDSAMYFCASSYYGTGGDETQYFGPGTRLLVL.

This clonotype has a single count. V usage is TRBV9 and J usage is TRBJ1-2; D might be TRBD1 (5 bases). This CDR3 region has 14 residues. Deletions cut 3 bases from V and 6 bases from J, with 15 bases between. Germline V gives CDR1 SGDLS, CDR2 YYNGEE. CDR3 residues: CASSAAEAGNGYTF. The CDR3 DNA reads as TGTGCCAGCAGCGCCGCCGAGGCAGGGAATGGCTACACCTTC.

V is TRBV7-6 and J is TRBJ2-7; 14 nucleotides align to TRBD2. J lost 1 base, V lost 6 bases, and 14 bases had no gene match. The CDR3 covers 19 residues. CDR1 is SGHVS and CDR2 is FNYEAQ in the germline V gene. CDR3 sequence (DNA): TGTGCCAGCAGTGCTGGGGGAGGGACTAGCGGGAGCACATCCTACGAGCAGTACTTC. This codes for CASSAGGGTSGSTSYEQYF. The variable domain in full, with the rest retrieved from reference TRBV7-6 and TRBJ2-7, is GAGVSQSPRYKVTKRGQDVALRCDPISGHVSLYWYRQALGQGPEFLTYFNYEAQQDKSGLPNDRFSAERPEGSISTLTIQRTEQRDSAMYRCASSAGGGTSGSTSYEQYFGPGTRLTVT.

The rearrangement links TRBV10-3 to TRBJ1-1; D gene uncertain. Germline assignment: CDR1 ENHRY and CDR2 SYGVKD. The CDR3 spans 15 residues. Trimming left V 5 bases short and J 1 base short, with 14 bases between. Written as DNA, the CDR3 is TGTGCCATCAGTAAGAGGAGGGTCGGGAACACTGAAGCTTTCTTT. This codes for CAISKRRVGNTEAFF.

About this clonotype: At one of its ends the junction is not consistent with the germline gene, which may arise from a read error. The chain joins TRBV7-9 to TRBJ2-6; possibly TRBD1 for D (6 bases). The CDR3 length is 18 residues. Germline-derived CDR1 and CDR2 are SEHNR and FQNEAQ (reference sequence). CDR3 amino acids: CASSFRMGAAAVVNTEAF. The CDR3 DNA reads TGTGCCAGCAGCTTTCGTATGGGGGCAGCGGCGGTGGTGAACACTGAAGCTTTC.

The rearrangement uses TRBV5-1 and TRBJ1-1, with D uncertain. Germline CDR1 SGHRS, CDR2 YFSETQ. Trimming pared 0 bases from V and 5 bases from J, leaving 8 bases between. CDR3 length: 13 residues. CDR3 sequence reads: CASSLGRPTEAFF. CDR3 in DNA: TGCGCCAGCAGCTTGGGACGTCCGACTGAAGCTTTCTTT.

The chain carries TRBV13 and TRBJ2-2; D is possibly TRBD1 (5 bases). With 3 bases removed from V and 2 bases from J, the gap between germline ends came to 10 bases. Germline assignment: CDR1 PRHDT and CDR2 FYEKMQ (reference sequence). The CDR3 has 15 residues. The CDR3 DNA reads TGTGCCAGCAGCTTCCAGGGAATTAACACCGGGGAGCTGTTTTTT. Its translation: CASSFQGINTGELFF.

CDR3 region: CASSLTSGNQETQYF. The CDR3 DNA is TGTGCCAGCAGCTTAACTAGCGGAAACCAAGAGACCCAGTACTTC. The chain is built from TRBV7-8 and TRBJ2-5, with 8 bases fitting TRBD2. The CDR3 length is 15 residues. V was clipped by 2 bases and J by 0 bases; unmatched bases: 2. In germline, CDR1 is SGHVS, CDR2 FQNEAQ.

CDR3 bases: TGCAGCGTGGATCCGTCCTACGAGCAGTACTTC. Protein: CSVDPSYEQYF. V usage is TRBV29-1 and J usage is TRBJ2-7, with D hard to call. This CDR3 spans 11 amino acids. In germline, CDR1 is SQVTM, CDR2 ANQGSEA. V was pared by 6 bases and J by 1 base, with 7 bases between.

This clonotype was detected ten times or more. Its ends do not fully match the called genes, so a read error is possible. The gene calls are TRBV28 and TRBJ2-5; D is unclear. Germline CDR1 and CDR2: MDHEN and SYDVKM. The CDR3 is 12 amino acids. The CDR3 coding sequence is TGCGCCAGCAGCTTCGGATGGGAGACCCAGTACTTC. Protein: CASSFGWETQYF.

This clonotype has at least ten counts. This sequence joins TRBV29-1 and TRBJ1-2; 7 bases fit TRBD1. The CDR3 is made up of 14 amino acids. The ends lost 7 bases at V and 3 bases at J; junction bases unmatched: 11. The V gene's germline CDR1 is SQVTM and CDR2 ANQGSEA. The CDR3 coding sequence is TGCAGCGCGTGGGCAGGGGGACGTGACTATGGCTACACCTTC. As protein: CSAWAGGRDYGYTF.

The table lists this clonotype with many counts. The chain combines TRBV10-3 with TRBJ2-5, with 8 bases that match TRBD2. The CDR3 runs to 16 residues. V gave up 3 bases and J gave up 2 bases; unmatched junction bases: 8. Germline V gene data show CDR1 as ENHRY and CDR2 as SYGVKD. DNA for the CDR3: TGTGCCATCAGTGATCCCTTTACTAGCGGACAAGAGACCCAGTACTTC. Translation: CAISDPFTSGQETQYF.

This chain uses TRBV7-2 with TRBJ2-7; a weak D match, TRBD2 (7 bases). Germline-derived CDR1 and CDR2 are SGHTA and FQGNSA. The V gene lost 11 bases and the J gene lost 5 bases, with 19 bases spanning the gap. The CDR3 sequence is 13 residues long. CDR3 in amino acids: CASSRGGPHEQYF. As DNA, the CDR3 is TGTGCCTCCAGCAGGGGAGGGCCTCACGAGCAGTACTTC.

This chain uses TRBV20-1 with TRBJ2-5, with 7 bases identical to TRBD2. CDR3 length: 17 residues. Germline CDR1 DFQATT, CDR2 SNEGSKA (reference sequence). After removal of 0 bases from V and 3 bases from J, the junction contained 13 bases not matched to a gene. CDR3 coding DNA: TGCAGTGCTAGAGATCGGGGAGGGGCTAGCGGAAAAGAGACCCAGTACTTC. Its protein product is CSARDRGGASGKETQYF.

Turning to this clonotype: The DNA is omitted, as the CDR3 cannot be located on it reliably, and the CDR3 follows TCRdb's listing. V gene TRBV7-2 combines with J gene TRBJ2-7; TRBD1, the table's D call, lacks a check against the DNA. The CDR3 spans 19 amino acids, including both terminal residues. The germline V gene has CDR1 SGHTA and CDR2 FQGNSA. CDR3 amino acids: CASSFYICSARDISYEQYF.

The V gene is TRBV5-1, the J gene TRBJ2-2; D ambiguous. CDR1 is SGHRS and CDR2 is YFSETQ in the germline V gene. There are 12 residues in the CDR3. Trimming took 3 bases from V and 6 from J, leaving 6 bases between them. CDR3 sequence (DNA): TGCGCCAGCAGCTCTTCGTCCGGGGAGCTGTTTTTT. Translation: CASSSSSGELFF. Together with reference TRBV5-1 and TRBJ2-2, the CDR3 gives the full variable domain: KAGVTQTPRYLIKTRGQQVTLSCSPISGHRSVSWYQQTPGQGLQFLFEYFSETQRNKGNFPGRFSGRQFSNSRSEMNVSTLELGDSALYLCASSSSSGELFFGEGSRLTVL.

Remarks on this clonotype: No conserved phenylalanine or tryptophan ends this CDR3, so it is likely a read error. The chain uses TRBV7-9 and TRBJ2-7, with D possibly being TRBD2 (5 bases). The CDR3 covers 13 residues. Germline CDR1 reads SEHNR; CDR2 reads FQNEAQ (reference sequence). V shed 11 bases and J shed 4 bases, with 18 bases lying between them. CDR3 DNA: TGTGCCTGGAGTGTAGGTCCGGGGTACGAGCAGTACCTC. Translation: CAWSVGPGYEQYL.

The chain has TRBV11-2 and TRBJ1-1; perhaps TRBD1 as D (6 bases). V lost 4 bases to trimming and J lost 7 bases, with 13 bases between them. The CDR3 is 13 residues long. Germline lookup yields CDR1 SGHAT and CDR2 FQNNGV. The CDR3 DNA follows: TGTGCCAGCAGCTCCCGGGGGGCGAGTGAAGCTTTCTTT. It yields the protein CASSSRGASEAFF.

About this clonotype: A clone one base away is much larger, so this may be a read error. CDR3: CASAPHYEQYF. CDR3 nucleotides: TGTGCCAGCGCGCCTCATTACGAGCAGTACTTC. V and J are TRBV9 and TRBJ2-7, with unresolved D. The CDR3 contains 11 residues. Germline CDR1 is SGDLS and CDR2 is YYNGEE. V lost 7 bases, J lost 4 bases, and 9 bases lay in between.

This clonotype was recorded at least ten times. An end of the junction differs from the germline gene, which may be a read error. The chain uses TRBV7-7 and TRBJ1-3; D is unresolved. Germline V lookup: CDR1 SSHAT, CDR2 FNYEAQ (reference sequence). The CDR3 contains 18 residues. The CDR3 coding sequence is TGTGCTAGCAGCTTGTACAGTCCGGGATCAATTTCTGGAAACACCATATATTTT. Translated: CASSLYSPGSISGNTIYF.